The next 9 T cell receptor beta chains were all read from a single sample in a study of blood T cell repertoires in COVID-19. The method was immunoSEQ multiplex PCR; TCRdb's version includes in-frame clones alone and lacks a portion of them. Of more than 85,000 clones listed, around 90% are singletons. The sequenced sample consisted of peripheral blood. The receptor set was obtained from a man aged 50-60 years with COVID-19, enrolled during active disease.

The chain joins TRBV7-2 to TRBJ1-2; TRBD1 aligns across 10 bases. The V gene end was trimmed by 1 base and the J gene end by 4 bases; junction bases not matched to a gene: 3. Germline V gene sequence: CDR1 SGHTA, CDR2 FQGNSA. The CDR3 is 15 residues long. The chain's CDR3 is CASSLGGQGGYGYTF. The CDR3 DNA sequence: TGTGCCAGCAGCTTAGGAGGACAGGGGGGCTATGGCTACACCTTC.

The J gene is TRBJ1-2, the V gene TRBV20-1; weak D call: TRBD1 (5 bases). CDR3 length: 11 amino acids. CDR1 DFQATT and CDR2 SNEGSKA come from the germline V gene (reference sequence). With 3 bases removed from V and 4 bases from J, the gap between germline ends came to 6 bases. Here the CDR3 reads CSARTVYGYTF. Here the CDR3 DNA reads TGCAGTGCTAGGACAGTCTATGGCTACACCTTC.

This chain connects TRBV6-4 to TRBJ1-2; the D gene is possibly TRBD1 (5 bases). V was shortened by 6 bases and J by 0 bases, with 11 bases between the two germline ends. Looked up from germline, CDR1 is MRHNA and CDR2 is SNTAGT. This CDR3 has 14 amino acids. The CDR3: CASSQGPANYGYTF. The DNA for the CDR3 is TGTGCCAGCAGCCAGGGCCCGGCTAACTATGGCTACACCTTC.

This chain links TRBV5-4 with TRBJ1-6; tentatively, D is TRBD1 (5 bases). The germline V and J ends were trimmed by 4 bases and 4 bases, with 15 bases remaining between them. The CDR3 extends over 16 amino acids. Germline CDR1 is SGHNT and CDR2 is YYREEE (reference sequence). The CDR3 coding sequence is TGTGCCAGCAGCCAACAGGCCTCTCCGTATAATTCACCCCTCCACTTT. As protein: CASSQQASPYNSPLHF.

This rearrangement joins TRBV19 to TRBJ2-7; possible D gene TRBD2, 5 bases. This CDR3 has 11 residues. CDR1 is LNHDA, CDR2 SQIVND, per germline (reference sequence). The V end lost 6 bases, the J end lost 6 bases, and 9 bases lay between the germline ends. CDR3 DNA sequence: TGTGCCAGTAGGGACTTGGGCGAGCAGTACTTC. Its translation is CASRDLGEQYF.

V and J are TRBV6-5 and TRBJ2-7; TRBD1 agrees at 7 bases. The CDR3 has 12 residues. The germline V gene encodes CDR1 MNHEY and CDR2 SVGAGI. The V segment lost 11 bases and the J segment 3 bases; nucleotides outside the gene matches: 7. The CDR3 here is CAQGVFVYEQYF. CDR3 DNA sequence: TGTGCCCAGGGGGTCTTCGTCTACGAGCAGTACTTC.

The V call is TRBV9, the J call TRBJ2-7; possible D gene TRBD2, 6 bases. The CDR3 is 14 residues long. The germline V and J ends were trimmed by 0 bases and 6 bases, with 13 bases remaining between them. From germline, CDR1 is SGDLS and CDR2 YYNGEE. The CDR3 protein is CASSVESRGSEQYF. DNA for the CDR3: TGTGCCAGCAGCGTAGAGTCGCGGGGATCCGAGCAGTACTTC.

CDR3 region: CASSWGGSYNEQFF. Here the CDR3 DNA reads TGTGCCAGCAGCTGGGGGGGCTCCTACAATGAGCAGTTCTTC. The chain employs TRBV11-2 and TRBJ2-1, with TRBD2 matching over 7 bases. Germline V gene data show CDR1 as SGHAT and CDR2 as FQNNGV. The CDR3 runs 14 residues. Losses at the gene ends were 4 bases for V and 0 bases for J; bases not matched to a gene: 0.

The V call is TRBV4-3, the J call TRBJ1-1; no definite D call. V was trimmed by 1 base and J by 4 bases, leaving 10 bases between them. CDR1 LGHNA and CDR2 YSLEER come from the germline V gene. This CDR3 region has 14 residues. The CDR3 coding sequence is TGCGCCAGCAGCCAAGTCGGATGGGCCACTGAAGCTTTCTTT. It specifies CASSQVGWATEAFF.